This T cell receptor beta chain was obtained from a study of tumor and adjacent non-tumor tissue in lung cancer. Germline V gives CDR1 SNHLY, CDR2 FYNNEI. The length of the CDR3 is 14 residues. The germline V and J ends were trimmed by 4 bases and 2 bases, with 11 bases remaining between them. Three rounds of nested PCR, following a modified ARM-PCR protocol, produced the TCRbeta library. One entry per CDR3 protein, called by TCRdb with MiXCR from the multiplex PCR reads. The repertoire holds roughly 120,000 distinct CDR3 sequences, with 62% as singletons. Overall study results and limits: Significantly higher TCR diversity was found in tumor than normal lung.

A few counts support this clonotype. Its matching antigen is unknown. No cell sorting was done before RNA was extracted from the tissue. Distant lung tissue was collected more than 3 cm away from the tumor edge. This rearrangement joins TRBV2 to TRBJ1-2, with D possibly being TRBD1 (6 bases). Sample: distant non-tumor lung tissue. The TCR originated in a man aged 60-69 years with non-small cell lung cancer. CDR3: CASSVTGPNYGYTF. CDR3 sequence (DNA): TGTGCCAGCAGTGTTACAGGGCCCAACTATGGCTACACCTTC.